The source of this TCR beta chain is a study of tumor and adjacent non-tumor tissue in lung cancer. A modified ARM-PCR protocol with three rounds of nested PCR amplified TCRbeta. TCRdb re-called the multiplex PCR reads with MiXCR, one entry per CDR3 protein. In the table there are tens of thousands of distinct CDR3 sequences, roughly 80% of which are singletons. A single count supports this clonotype. No antigen is known for it. The conserved final phenylalanine or tryptophan is absent from the CDR3, which likely points to a read error. Study results and caveats: Top 100 clones took a larger repertoire share in normal lung. Tumor tissue had significantly higher TCR diversity than normal lung.

No cell sorting was done before RNA was extracted from the tissue. The normal lung tissue was taken more than 3 cm from the tumor edge. The germline V gene encodes CDR1 LGHNA and CDR2 YSLEER. This CDR3 has 15 residues. The sequenced sample consisted of distant non-tumor lung tissue. V and J are TRBV4-3 and TRBJ1-1, with D unclear. The TCR comes from a man aged 60 to 75 with non-small cell lung cancer. The CDR3 reads CTSSQSFRLSTEAFS. The CDR3 nucleotides read TGCACCAGCAGCCAATCGTTCAGGTTGAGCACTGAAGCTTTCTCT.